The TCR beta chain described here comes from a study of T-cell reconstitution after alpha-beta-depleted transplantation in children. Preparing the TCRbeta library involved the use of unique molecular identifiers. TCRdb passed the PCR reads through MiXCR, listing each CDR3 protein once. Among 6,500 to 9,000 distinct CDR3 sequences, around 30% were seen once, and the ten largest hold around 2%. Concerning this clonotype itself: What it recognizes is unknown.

The CDR3 runs to 17 residues. Germline assignment: CDR1 SGHNT and CDR2 YENEEA. V dropped 0 bases and J dropped 0 bases, with 13 bases sitting between them. Findings and caveats of the study: Two months or so post-transplant, alpha-beta T cells reportedly derived from several hundred expanded graft clones. From surviving recipient T cells and thymic progenitors came the high day-60 TCRbeta diversity observed in some patients. At the one-year point after transplant, T-cell counts and TCRbeta diversity were found to come mostly from T cells that had been newly produced.

This specimen consisted of peripheral blood, obtained 60 days after TCRalphabeta/CD19-depleted stem cell transplant. The rearrangement uses TRBV11-3 and TRBJ2-3; D is undetermined. The origin of this receptor is a boy under two years old who had a stem cell transplant for SCID, so the T cells may come from the graft donor. The CDR3 loop reads CASSLEPLVTSTDTQYF. The DNA of the CDR3 is TGTGCCAGCAGCTTAGAGCCCTTGGTTACTAGCACAGATACGCAGTATTTT.